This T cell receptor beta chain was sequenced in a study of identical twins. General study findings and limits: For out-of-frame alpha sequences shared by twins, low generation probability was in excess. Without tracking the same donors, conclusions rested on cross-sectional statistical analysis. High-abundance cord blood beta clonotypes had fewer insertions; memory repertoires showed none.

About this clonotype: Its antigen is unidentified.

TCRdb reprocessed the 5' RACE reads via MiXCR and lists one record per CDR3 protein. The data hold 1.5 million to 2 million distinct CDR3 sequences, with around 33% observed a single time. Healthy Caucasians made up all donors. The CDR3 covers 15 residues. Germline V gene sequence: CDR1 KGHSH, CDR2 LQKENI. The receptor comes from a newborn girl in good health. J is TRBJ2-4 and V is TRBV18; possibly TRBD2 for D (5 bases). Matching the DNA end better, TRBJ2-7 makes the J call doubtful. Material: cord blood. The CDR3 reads CASSPPLSGTYEQYF. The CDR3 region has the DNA TGTGCCAGCTCACCACCGTTAAGCGGCACCTACGAGCAGTACTTC.